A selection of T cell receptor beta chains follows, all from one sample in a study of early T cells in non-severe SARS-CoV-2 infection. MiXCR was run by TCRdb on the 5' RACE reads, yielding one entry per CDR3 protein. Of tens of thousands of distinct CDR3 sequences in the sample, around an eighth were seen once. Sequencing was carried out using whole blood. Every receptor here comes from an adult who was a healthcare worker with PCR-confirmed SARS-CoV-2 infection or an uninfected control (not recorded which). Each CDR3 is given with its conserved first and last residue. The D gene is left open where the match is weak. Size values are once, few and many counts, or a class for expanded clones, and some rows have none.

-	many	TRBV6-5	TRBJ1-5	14	TGTGCCAGCAGTTACGCAGGGGGCAATCAGCCCCAGCATTTT	CASSYAGGNQPQHF
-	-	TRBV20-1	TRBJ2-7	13	TGCAGTGCTAGAGGCGAAGGGGTTAACGAGCAGTACTTC	CSARGEGVNEQYF
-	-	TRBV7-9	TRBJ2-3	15	TGTGCCAGCAGCCGCCAGGGCGCTAGCACAGATACGCAGTATTTT	CASSRQGASTDTQYF
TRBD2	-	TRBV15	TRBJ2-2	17	TGTGCCACCAGCAGAGATCGGACTAGCGGAAACACCGGGGAGCTGTTTTTT	CATSRDRTSGNTGELFF
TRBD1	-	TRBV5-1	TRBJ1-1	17	TGCGCCAGCAGCCCAGGACAGGAATATCTTCTTGTTGCTGAAGCTTTCTTT	CASSPGQEYLLVAEAFF
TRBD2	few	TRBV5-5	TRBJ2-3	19	TGTGCCAGCAGCCCGACCCCGCTACTAGCGGGGGGCATCACAGATACGCAGTATTTT	CASSPTPLLAGGITDTQYF
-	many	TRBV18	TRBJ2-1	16	TGTGCCAGCTCACCCATCCCCTCCATGGGGCACAATGAGCAGTTCTTC	CASSPIPSMGHNEQFF
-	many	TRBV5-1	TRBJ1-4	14	TGCGCCAGCAGCTTTGGGCCTACAGGTGAAAAACTGTTTTTT	CASSFGPTGEKLFF
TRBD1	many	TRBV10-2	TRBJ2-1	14	TGCGCCAGCAGTTCCGGGACAGGGGCCAATGAGCAGTTCTTC	CASSSGTGANEQFF
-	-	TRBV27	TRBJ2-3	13	TGTGCCAGCAGTGCCGGGGGACCAGATACGCAGTATTTT	CASSAGGPDTQYF
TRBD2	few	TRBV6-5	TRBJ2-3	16	TGTGCCAGCAGTTACGTTGTGACTAGCGGGAGTCATACGCAGTATTTT	CASSYVVTSGSHTQYF
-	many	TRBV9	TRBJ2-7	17	TGTGCCAGCAGCGTAGATGGATGGGTAGGGGTTCCCTACGAGCAGTACTTC	CASSVDGWVGVPYEQYF
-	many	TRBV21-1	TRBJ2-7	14	TGTGCCAGCAGCAAAGGTACAGCCTCCTACGAGCAGTACTTC	CASSKGTASYEQYF
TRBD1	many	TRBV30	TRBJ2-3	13	TGTGCCCAGACACAGGGGGCCGCAGATACGCAGTATTTT	CAQTQGAADTQYF
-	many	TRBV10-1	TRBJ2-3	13	TGCGCCAGCAGTGACACTTCCACAGATACGCAGTATTTT	CASSDTSTDTQYF
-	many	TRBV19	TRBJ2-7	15	TGTGCCAGTAGTAACCCTCGGGACACCGCCTACGAGCAGTACTTC	CASSNPRDTAYEQYF
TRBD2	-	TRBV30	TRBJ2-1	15	TGTGCCTGGAGTGCCACTCGGCGGGAGGGAAGTGAGCAGTTCTTC	CAWSATRREGSEQFF
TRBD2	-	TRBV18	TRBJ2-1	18	TGTGCCAGCTCACCCACCCGGACTAGCGGGAGCTTTAACAATGAGCAGTTCTTC	CASSPTRTSGSFNNEQFF
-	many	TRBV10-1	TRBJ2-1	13	TGCGCCAGCAGCCCGGGGGACTTCAATGAGCAGTTCTTC	CASSPGDFNEQFF
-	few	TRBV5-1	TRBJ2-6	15	TGCGCCAGCAGCCCCATAGGTTCTGGGGCCAACGTCCTGACTTTC	CASSPIGSGANVLTF
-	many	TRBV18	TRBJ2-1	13	TGTGCCAGCTCACGGTCCATGGACAATGAGCAGTTCTTC	CASSRSMDNEQFF
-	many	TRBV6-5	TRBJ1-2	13	TGTGCCAGCAGCCGGGCCGTTGGCTATGGCTACACCTTC	CASSRAVGYGYTF
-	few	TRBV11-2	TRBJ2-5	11	TGTGCCAGCACCCCCGGGGGGACCCAGTACTTC	CASTPGGTQYF
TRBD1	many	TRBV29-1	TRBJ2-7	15	TGCAGCGTTGACGCTCCGACAGGGAGAAGCTACGAGCAGTACTTC	CSVDAPTGRSYEQYF
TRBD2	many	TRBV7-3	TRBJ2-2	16	TGTGCCAGCAGCCCTGGACTAGGACCGACCACCGGGGAGCTGTTTTTT	CASSPGLGPTTGELFF
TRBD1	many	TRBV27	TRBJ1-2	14	TGTGCCAGCAGTTCCCCGGCTAGGGACAGTGGCTACACCTTC	CASSSPARDSGYTF
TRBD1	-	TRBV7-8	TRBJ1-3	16	TGTGCCAGCAGCCTATCGGGACAGACGGGGGGAAACACCATATATTTT	CASSLSGQTGGNTIYF
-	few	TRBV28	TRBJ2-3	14	TGTGCCAGCAGTGGGGCGTTCAGCACAGATACGCAGTATTTT	CASSGAFSTDTQYF
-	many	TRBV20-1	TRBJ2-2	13	TGCAGTGCTCCCCGGGATAACACCGGGGAGCTGTTTTTT	CSAPRDNTGELFF
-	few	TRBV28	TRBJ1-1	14	TGTGCCAGCAGCCTATATACAGAGAACACTGAAGCTTTCTTT	CASSLYTENTEAFF
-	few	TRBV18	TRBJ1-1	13	TGTGCCAGCTCACCGGGCCGGGACACTGAAGCTTTCTTT	CASSPGRDTEAFF
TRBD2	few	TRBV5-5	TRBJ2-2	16	TGTGCCAGCAGCTTGCGGACTAGCGGGAGTAACGGGGAGCTGTTTTTT	CASSLRTSGSNGELFF
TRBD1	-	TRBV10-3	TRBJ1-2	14	TGTGCCATCAGGGCCCAACAGGGGAAGGATGGCTACACCTTC	CAIRAQQGKDGYTF
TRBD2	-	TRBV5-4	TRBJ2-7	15	TGTGCCAGCAGCTTGGCGGGGTCTAGCGGCTACGAGCAGTACTTC	CASSLAGSSGYEQYF
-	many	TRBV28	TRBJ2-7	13	TGTGCCAGCAGTTCCGGGACTTTCTACGAGCAGTACTTC	CASSSGTFYEQYF
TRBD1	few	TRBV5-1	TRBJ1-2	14	TGCGCCAGCAGCTTGGAGGGGACAGGGTATGGCTACACCTTC	CASSLEGTGYGYTF
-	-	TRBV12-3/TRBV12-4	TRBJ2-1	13	TGTGCCAGCAGAGCCCAGGGCTCCGATGAGCAGTTCTTC	CASRAQGSDEQFF
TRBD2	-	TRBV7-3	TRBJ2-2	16	TGTGCCAGCAGCGGCCGGACTAGCGGAAAGGCCGGGGAGCTGTTTTTT	CASSGRTSGKAGELFF
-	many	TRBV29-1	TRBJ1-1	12	TGCAGCGTTGATGCGGTCAGTACTGAAGCTTTCTTT	CSVDAVSTEAFF
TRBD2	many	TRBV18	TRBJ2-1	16	TGTGCCAGCTCACCACCGGAAAAGCGGGAGGTAAATGAGCAGTTCTTC	CASSPPEKREVNEQFF
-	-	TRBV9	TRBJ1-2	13	TGTGCCAGCAGCGTAAGCGGAAACTATGGCTACACCTTC	CASSVSGNYGYTF
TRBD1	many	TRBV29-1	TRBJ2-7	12	TGCAGCGTTGCGACAGGGGTTTACGAGCAGTACTTC	CSVATGVYEQYF